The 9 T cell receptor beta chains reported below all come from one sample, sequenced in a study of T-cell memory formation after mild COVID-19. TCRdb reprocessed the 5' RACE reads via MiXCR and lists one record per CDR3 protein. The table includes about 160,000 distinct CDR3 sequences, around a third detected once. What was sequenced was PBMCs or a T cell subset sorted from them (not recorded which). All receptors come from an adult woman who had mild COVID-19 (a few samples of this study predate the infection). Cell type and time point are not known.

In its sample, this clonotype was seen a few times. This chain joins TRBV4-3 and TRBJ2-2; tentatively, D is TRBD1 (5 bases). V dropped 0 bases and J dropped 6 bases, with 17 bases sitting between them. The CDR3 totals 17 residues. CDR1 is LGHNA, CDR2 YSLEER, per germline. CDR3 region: CASSQEIRAWGPGELFF. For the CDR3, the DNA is TGCGCCAGCAGCCAAGAAATTCGGGCATGGGGCCCCGGGGAGCTGTTTTTT.

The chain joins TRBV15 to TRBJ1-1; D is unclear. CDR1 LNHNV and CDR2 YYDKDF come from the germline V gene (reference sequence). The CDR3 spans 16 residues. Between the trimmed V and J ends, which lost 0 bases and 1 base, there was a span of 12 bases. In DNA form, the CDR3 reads TGTGCCACCAGCAGAGAATCTGGCTGGGCGAACACTGAAGCTTTCTTT. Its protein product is CATSRESGWANTEAFF.

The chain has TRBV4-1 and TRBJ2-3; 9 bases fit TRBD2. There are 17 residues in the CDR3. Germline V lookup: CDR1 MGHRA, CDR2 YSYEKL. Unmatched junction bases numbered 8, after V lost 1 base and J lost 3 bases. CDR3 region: CASSQAGREGPTDTQYF. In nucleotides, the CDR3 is TGCGCCAGCAGCCAAGCAGGGCGGGAGGGCCCTACAGATACGCAGTATTTT.

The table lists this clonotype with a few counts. DNA of the CDR3: TGTGCCACCAGTGAACAGGGACGGGACGAGCAGTACTTC. This translates into CATSEQGRDEQYF. The chain combines TRBV24-1 with TRBJ2-7; possibly TRBD1 for D (6 bases). CDR1 and CDR2 from the germline V gene are KGHDR and SFDVKD. V was clipped by 4 bases and J by 5 bases, with 11 bases between them. There are 13 residues in the CDR3.

The CDR3 spells CASRDNRENTEAFF. The CDR3 DNA reads as TGTGCCAGCAGAGATAACAGGGAGAACACTGAAGCTTTCTTT. The gene calls are TRBV2 and TRBJ1-1, with D possibly TRBD1 on 6 matching bases. Germline-derived CDR1 and CDR2 are SNHLY and FYNNEI. V was shortened by 6 bases and J by 1 base, with 12 bases between the two germline ends. The CDR3 is made up of 14 amino acids.

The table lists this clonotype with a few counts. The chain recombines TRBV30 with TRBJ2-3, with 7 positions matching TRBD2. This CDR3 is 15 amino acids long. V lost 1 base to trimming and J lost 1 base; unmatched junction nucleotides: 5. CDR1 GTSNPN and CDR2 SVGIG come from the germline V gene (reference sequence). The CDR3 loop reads CAWSAQLAGTDTQYF. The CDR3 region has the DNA TGTGCCTGGAGTGCCCAGCTAGCGGGCACAGATACGCAGTATTTT.

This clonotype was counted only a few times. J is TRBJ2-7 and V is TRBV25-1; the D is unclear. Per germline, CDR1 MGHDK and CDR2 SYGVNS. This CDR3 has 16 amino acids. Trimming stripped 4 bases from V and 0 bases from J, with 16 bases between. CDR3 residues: CASSGYSRLNSYEQYF. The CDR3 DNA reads TGTGCCAGCAGTGGGTATAGTAGGTTGAACTCCTACGAGCAGTACTTC.

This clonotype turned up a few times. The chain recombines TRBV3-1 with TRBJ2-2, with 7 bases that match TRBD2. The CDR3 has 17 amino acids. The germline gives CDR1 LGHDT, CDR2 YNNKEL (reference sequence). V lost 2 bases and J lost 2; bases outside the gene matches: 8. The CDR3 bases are TGTGCCAGCAGCCAAATTTGGGCTAGCGGTAACACCGGGGAGCTGTTTTTT. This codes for CASSQIWASGNTGELFF.

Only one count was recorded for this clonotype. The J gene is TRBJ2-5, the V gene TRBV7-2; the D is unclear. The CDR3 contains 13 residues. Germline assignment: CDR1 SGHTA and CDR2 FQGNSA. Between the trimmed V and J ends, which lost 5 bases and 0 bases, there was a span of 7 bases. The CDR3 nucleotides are TGTGCCAGCAGCACTACGTACCAAGAGACCCAGTACTTC. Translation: CASSTTYQETQYF.